These 29 T cell receptor beta chains came from one sample sequenced in a study of CD8+ T cells in alopecia areata. Following extraction, RNA underwent reverse transcription to cDNA, which served as the sequencing template. Clones were read by immunoSEQ multiplex PCR, and TCRdb kept only the in-frame ones, dropping some. The sample lists about 210,000 clones, about three fifths occurring once. Treatment here: oral pan-JAK inhibitor, 5-10 mg twice daily. Specimen: CD4+ T cells sorted from blood, collected at week 4, from a patient treated with tofacitinib. The receptors here all came from a human donor with alopecia areata.

This clone was recorded a few times. V is TRBV4-3 and J is TRBJ2-3; TRBD2 is a possible D gene (6 bases). Trimming shortened V by 0 bases and J by 8 bases, and 12 bases separated the two germline ends. This CDR3 spans 14 amino acids. Germline CDR1 LGHNA, CDR2 YSLEER. The CDR3 region has the DNA TGCGCCAGCAGCCAAGATCAAGGACTAATTACGCAGTATTTT. Translating it yields CASSQDQGLITQYF.

This chain links TRBV27 with TRBJ1-5, with D hard to call. Trimming removed 2 bases from V and 1 base from J, with 9 bases in between. This CDR3 is built from 15 residues. Germline CDR1 reads MNHEY; CDR2 reads SMNVEV (reference sequence). CDR3 protein: CASSLGPSSNQPQHF. Here the CDR3 DNA reads TGTGCCAGCAGTTTAGGCCCCTCGAGCAATCAGCCCCAGCATTTT.

This clone has more than one count but fewer than ten. V gene TRBV19 combines with J gene TRBJ2-4; D might be TRBD2 (6 bases). CDR1 and CDR2 from the germline V gene are LNHDA and SQIVND (reference sequence). The CDR3 runs to 13 residues. V was trimmed by 5 bases and J by 3 bases, leaving 8 bases between them. The DNA for the CDR3 is TGTGCCAGTAGTCAGGGAGGCAAAAACATTCAGTACTTC. This gives the protein CASSQGGKNIQYF.

This clone was seen a few times. The V gene is TRBV19, the J gene TRBJ2-3; 9 bases match TRBD1. J was trimmed by 2 bases and V by 7 bases; bases with no gene match: 13. CDR1 LNHDA and CDR2 SQIVND come from the germline V gene (reference sequence). CDR3 length: 17 amino acids. CDR3 region: CASTKGQGQFLTDTQYF. CDR3 bases: TGTGCCAGTACCAAGGGACAGGGACAGTTCCTCACAGATACGCAGTATTTT.

The V gene is TRBV5-1, the J gene TRBJ1-1, with 7 bases identical to TRBD1. The CDR3 extends over 14 amino acids. Germline-derived CDR1 and CDR2 are SGHRS and YFSETQ. The trim removed 2 bases at V and 4 bases at J, leaving 5 bases unmatched. The CDR3: CASSLGGASTEAFF. The CDR3 DNA sequence: TGCGCCAGCAGCTTAGGGGGCGCGAGCACTGAAGCTTTCTTT.

The chain combines TRBV4-2 with TRBJ2-2; TRBD1 might be the D (6 bases). Germline lookup yields CDR1 LGHNA and CDR2 YNFKEQ. There are 17 residues in the CDR3. The ends were cut back, 1 base at V and 0 bases at J, with 12 bases in the middle. CDR3 sequence reads: CASSQGTDSANTGELFF. CDR3 in DNA: TGTGCCAGCAGCCAAGGGACAGACAGCGCGAACACCGGGGAGCTGTTTTTT.

The rearrangement links TRBV7-9 to TRBJ2-5; D is ambiguous. V lost 1 base and J lost 4, with 4 bases in between. Germline V gives CDR1 SEHNR, CDR2 FQNEAQ (reference sequence). CDR3 length: 12 residues. The CDR3 is CASSLGLETQYF. The CDR3 DNA follows: TGTGCCAGCAGCTTAGGACTAGAGACCCAGTACTTC.

V gene TRBV29-1 combines with J gene TRBJ1-2; the match to TRBD1 covers 10 bases. Trimming cost V 6 bases and J 6 bases; bases outside gene matches: 7. This CDR3 has 13 residues. Germline lookup yields CDR1 SQVTM and CDR2 ANQGSEA. The CDR3 bases are TGCAGCGTCCGGGACAGGGGATTCGATGGCTACACCTTC. Translation gives CSVRDRGFDGYTF.

This clone was recorded many times. The chain combines TRBV29-1 with TRBJ1-2, with D perhaps matching TRBD1 (5 bases). The CDR3 runs to 15 residues. In germline, CDR1 is SQVTM, CDR2 ANQGSEA. Trimming pared 2 bases from V and 7 bases from J, leaving 20 bases between. DNA for the CDR3: TGCAGCGTTGAACTCCCCAGGGTGATCTCAAGTGGCTACACCTTC. Protein sequence: CSVELPRVISSGYTF.

V gene TRBV7-2 combines with J gene TRBJ2-1; 7 nucleotides match TRBD2. The CDR3 consists of 15 residues. V was clipped by 4 bases and J by 1 base; unmatched bases: 4. Germline V gives CDR1 SGHTA, CDR2 FQGNSA. CDR3 nucleotides: TGTGCCAGCAGCTCCCATAGCGGGTCCTACAATGAGCAGTTCTTC. Translating it yields CASSSHSGSYNEQFF. Together with reference TRBV7-2 and TRBJ2-1, the CDR3 gives the full variable domain: GAGVSQSPSNKVTEKGKDVELRCDPISGHTALYWYRQSLGQGLEFLIYFQGNSAPDKSGLPSDRFSAERTGGSVSTLTIQRTQQEDSAVYLCASSSHSGSYNEQFFGPGTRLTVL.

This clone was seen a single time. This sample also contains other DNA sequences that code for the same CDR3. The CDR3 region has the DNA TGCAGCGTTGAGGAGACCCAGTACTTC. It yields the protein CSVEETQYF. This sequence joins TRBV29-1 and TRBJ2-5; D uncertain. With 3 bases removed from V and 5 bases from J, the gap between germline ends came to 1 base. The CDR3 has 9 amino acids. Germline assignment: CDR1 SQVTM and CDR2 ANQGSEA.

J is TRBJ2-1 and V is TRBV2; D not resolved. Germline CDR1 is SNHLY and CDR2 is FYNNEI. CDR3 length: 13 amino acids. V lost 4 bases to trimming and J lost 1 base, with 5 bases between them. The CDR3 DNA sequence: TGTGCCAGCAGTGGACATTCCTACAATGAGCAGTTCTTC. It is translated as CASSGHSYNEQFF.

This chain joins TRBV29-1 and TRBJ1-1; D gene uncertain. V was pared by 6 bases and J by 0 bases, with 11 bases between. The CDR3 loop spans 13 amino acids. Per germline, CDR1 SQVTM and CDR2 ANQGSEA. CDR3 protein: CSVLGRLNTEAFF. Here the CDR3 DNA reads TGCAGCGTCCTTGGCCGATTGAACACTGAAGCTTTCTTT.

This clone has a handful of counts. V usage is TRBV2 and J usage is TRBJ1-4; D not resolved. V shed 7 bases and J shed 0 bases, with 15 bases lying between them. The CDR3 runs 16 residues. Germline lookup yields CDR1 SNHLY and CDR2 FYNNEI. CDR3 bases: TGTGCCAGCACCCGAAGCCCCCCTGCAACTAATGAAAAACTGTTTTTT. This codes for CASTRSPPATNEKLFF.

The chain combines TRBV9 with TRBJ2-1; D is ambiguous. Germline loops: CDR1 SGDLS, CDR2 YYNGEE. This CDR3 is 12 amino acids long. Trimming stripped 0 bases from V and 3 bases from J, with 1 base between. This CDR3 reads CASSVVYNEQFF. CDR3 DNA sequence: TGTGCCAGCAGCGTAGTCTACAATGAGCAGTTCTTC. The full variable domain, in which reference TRBV9 and TRBJ2-1 provide the parts outside the CDR3, is DSGVTQTPKHLITATGQRVTLRCSPRSGDLSVYWYQQSLDQGLQFLIQYYNGEERAKGNILERFSAQQFPDLHSELNLSSLELGDSALYFCASSVVYNEQFFGPGTRLTVL.

This clone was detected only a few times. J is TRBJ2-4 and V is TRBV5-6; no clear D gene. CDR3 length equals 16 residues. Trimming cost V 4 bases and J 0 bases, with 14 bases left between them. CDR1 and CDR2 from the germline V gene are SGHDT and YYEEEE. The chain's CDR3 is CASSPRSLLAKNIQYF. The CDR3 coding sequence is TGTGCCAGCAGCCCTCGTTCTCTTCTAGCCAAAAACATTCAGTACTTC.

The chain couples TRBV29-1 to TRBJ2-1; the D call may be TRBD1 or TRBD2 (5 bases each). CDR1 is SQVTM and CDR2 is ANQGSEA in the germline V gene. V was cut by 7 bases and J by 9 bases, with 19 bases left in between. This CDR3 is built from 13 residues. CDR3 sequence reads: CSATRGQGGEQFF. The CDR3 nucleotides are TGCAGCGCTACCAGAGGGCAGGGCGGTGAGCAGTTCTTC.

This clone was seen a handful of times. The V gene is TRBV2, the J gene TRBJ1-5; the D gene is possibly TRBD1 (5 bases). CDR3 length equals 13 residues. Germline-derived CDR1 and CDR2 are SNHLY and FYNNEI. Between the trimmed V and J ends, which lost 8 bases and 3 bases, there was a span of 11 bases. The CDR3 loop is CASDRGFNQPQHF. DNA for the CDR3: TGTGCCAGCGATCGGGGGTTCAATCAGCCCCAGCATTTT. Complete variable domain (other parts from reference TRBV2 and TRBJ1-5): EPEVTQTPSHQVTQMGQEVILRCVPISNHLYFYWYRQILGQKVEFLVSFYNNEISEKSEIFDDQFSVERPDGSNFTLKIRSTKLEDSAMYFCASDRGFNQPQHFGDGTRLSIL.

The V call is TRBV9, the J call TRBJ1-3, with 7 nucleotides matching TRBD1. The CDR3 totals 13 residues. Looked up from germline, CDR1 is SGDLS and CDR2 is YYNGEE. V shed 5 bases and J 8 bases; nucleotides not matched to a gene: 7. The CDR3 region is CASRRTGGDTIYF. As DNA, the CDR3 is TGTGCCAGCAGGAGGACAGGAGGAGACACCATATATTTT.

This chain links TRBV23-1 with TRBJ1-6, with D hard to call. TRBV23-1 is recorded as an ORF, its role being uncertain. The CDR3 extends over 13 amino acids. Trimming stripped 10 bases from V and 7 bases from J, with 14 bases between. This chain's CDR3 is CATVKSPNSPLHF. CDR3 DNA sequence: TGCGCCACCGTTAAAAGCCCGAATTCACCCCTCCACTTT.

This chain uses TRBV28 with TRBJ2-6; no definite D call. V lost 4 bases and J 2 bases, leaving 3 bases between the germline ends. In germline, CDR1 is MDHEN, CDR2 SYDVKM. The CDR3 is 13 amino acids. The CDR3 DNA is TGTGCCAGCAGTTCGGCTGGGGCCAACGTCCTGACTTTC. It specifies CASSSAGANVLTF.

This clone turned up a few times. The CDR3 DNA sequence: TGCAGCGTTGAAAATTTGGGGGTAAACACTGAAGCTTTCTTT. Amino acids: CSVENLGVNTEAFF. The rearrangement uses TRBV29-1 and TRBJ1-1, with D maybe TRBD1 (5 bases). Germline lookup yields CDR1 SQVTM and CDR2 ANQGSEA. The CDR3 has 14 amino acids. V shed 2 bases and J shed 2 bases, with 12 bases lying between them.

The sample holds a few counts of this clone. CDR3 sequence (DNA): TGTGCCACCAGCAGAGAACCGGGGCAGTGGAATTCACCCCTCCACTTT. It codes for CATSREPGQWNSPLHF. This sequence joins TRBV15 and TRBJ1-6; a weak D match, TRBD1 (5 bases). Looked up from germline, CDR1 is LNHNV and CDR2 is YYDKDF (reference sequence). V lost 0 bases, J lost 7 bases, and 13 bases lay in between. This CDR3 has 16 residues. The complete variable domain, with remaining parts taken from reference TRBV15 and TRBJ1-6, reads DAMVIQNPRYQVTQFGKPVTLSCSQTLNHNVMYWYQQKSSQAPKLLFHYYDKDFNNEADTPDNFQSRRPNTSFCFLDIRSPGLGDTAMYLCATSREPGQWNSPLHFGNGTRLTVT.

The gene calls are TRBV27 and TRBJ2-2; no clear D. CDR1 and CDR2 (germline): MNHEY, SMNVEV (reference sequence). The CDR3 has 16 residues. V lost 0 bases and J 4 bases, leaving 12 bases between the germline ends. CDR3: CASSLSRTYGTGELFF. CDR3 nucleotides: TGTGCCAGCAGTTTATCCCGCACGTATGGCACCGGGGAGCTGTTTTTT.

This clone was counted a few times. The chain has TRBV5-5 and TRBJ2-7; D possibly uses TRBD1 or TRBD2 (5 bases each). Germline V gene lookup returns CDR1 SGHKS and CDR2 YYEKEE (reference sequence). This CDR3 region has 17 residues. Trimming shortened V by 1 base and J by 2 bases, and 19 bases separated the two germline ends. This CDR3 is CASSLRRFGTAPYEQYF. CDR3 in DNA: TGTGCCAGCAGCTTGCGGCGGTTTGGGACGGCCCCCTACGAGCAGTACTTC.

The gene calls are TRBV4-3 and TRBJ1-2, with 7 positions matching TRBD1. The length of the CDR3 is 15 residues. CDR1 is LGHNA and CDR2 is YSLEER in the germline V gene. V dropped 1 base and J dropped 3; count of bases not matched to a gene: 5. In nucleotides, the CDR3 is TGCGCCAGCAGCCAAGGGGCAGGGGGAGACTATGGCTACACCTTC. This gives the protein CASSQGAGGDYGYTF.

The rearrangement joins TRBV5-1 to TRBJ1-6; D might be TRBD1 (6 bases). The V gene lost 0 bases and the J gene lost 7 bases, with 8 bases spanning the gap. Germline V gene sequence: CDR1 SGHRS, CDR2 YFSETQ. CDR3 size: 14 residues. CDR3 in amino acids: CASSLVQGNSPLHF. DNA of the CDR3: TGCGCCAGCAGCTTGGTACAGGGAAATTCACCCCTCCACTTT.

This clone came up a few times. This rearrangement joins TRBV19 to TRBJ2-1; D perhaps matches TRBD1 (5 bases). Germline CDR1 reads LNHDA; CDR2 reads SQIVND (reference sequence). Trimming removed 6 bases at V and 7 bases at J, with 16 bases between. The CDR3 consists of 14 residues. CDR3 coding DNA: TGTGCCAGTAGCTCCCAGGGTCTACCAAATGAGCAGTTCTTC. Its protein product is CASSSQGLPNEQFF. Variable domain in full (rest from reference TRBV19 and TRBJ2-1): DGGITQSPKYLFRKEGQNVTLSCEQNLNHDAMYWYRQDPGQGLRLIYYSQIVNDFQKGDIAEGYSVSREKKESFPLTVTSAQKNPTAFYLCASSSQGLPNEQFFGPGTRLTVL.

In its sample, this clone was seen a few times. The gene calls are TRBV6-6 and TRBJ2-4, with D possibly being TRBD1 (6 bases). V lost 7 bases, J lost 0 bases, and 10 bases lay in between. This CDR3 spans 14 amino acids. Germline-derived CDR1 and CDR2 are MNHNY and SVGAGI (reference sequence). The CDR3 region is CASTQGTAKNIQYF. The CDR3 DNA reads as TGTGCCAGCACACAGGGAACAGCCAAAAACATTCAGTACTTC.